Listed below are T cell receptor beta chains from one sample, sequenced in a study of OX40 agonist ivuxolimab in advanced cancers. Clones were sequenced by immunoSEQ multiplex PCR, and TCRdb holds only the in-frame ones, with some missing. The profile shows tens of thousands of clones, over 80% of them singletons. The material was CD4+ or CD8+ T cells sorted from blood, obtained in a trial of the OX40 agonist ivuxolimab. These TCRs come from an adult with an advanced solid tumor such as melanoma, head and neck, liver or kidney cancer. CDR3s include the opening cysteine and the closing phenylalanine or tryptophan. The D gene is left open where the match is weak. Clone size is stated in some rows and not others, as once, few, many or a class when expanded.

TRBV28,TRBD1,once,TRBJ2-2,CASTDDRGVTGELFF,TGTGCCAGCACCGATGACAGGGGCGTCACCGGGGAGCTGTTTTTT
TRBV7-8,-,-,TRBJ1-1,CASSNRVNTEAFF,TGTGCCAGCAGCAACAGGGTGAACACTGAAGCTTTCTTT
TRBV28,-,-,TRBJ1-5,CASSKVGYSNQPQHF,TGTGCCAGCTCAAAGGTCGGGTATAGCAATCAGCCCCAGCATTTT
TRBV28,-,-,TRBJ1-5,CASSIYREDQPQHF,TGTGCCAGCAGTATCTACAGGGAAGATCAGCCCCAGCATTTT
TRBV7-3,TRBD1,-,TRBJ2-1,CASSPRQGRLNEQFF,TGTGCCAGCAGTCCCAGACAGGGGAGACTCAATGAGCAGTTCTTC
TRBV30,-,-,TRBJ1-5,CAWSPPLGRHNGGNQPQHF,TGTGCCTGGAGTCCACCCCTTGGCAGGCACAATGGGGGCAATCAGCCCCAGCATTTT
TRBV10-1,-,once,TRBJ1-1,CASPPSGVRNTEAFF,TGCGCCAGCCCACCCTCGGGAGTTCGGAACACTGAAGCTTTCTTT
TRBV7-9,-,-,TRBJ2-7,CASSVDQYEQYF,TGTGCCAGCAGTGTCGACCAATACGAGCAGTACTTC
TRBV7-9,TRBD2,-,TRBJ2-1,CASRPPGTSDSDEQFF,TGTGCCAGCAGACCTCCCGGGACTAGCGATTCGGATGAGCAGTTCTTC
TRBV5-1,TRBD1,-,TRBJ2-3,CASSVGQGTDTQYF,TGCGCCAGCAGCGTGGGACAGGGCACAGATACGCAGTATTTT
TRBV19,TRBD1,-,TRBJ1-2,CASSIPTGPGYTF,TGTGCCAGTAGTATCCCGACAGGGCCCGGCTACACCTTC
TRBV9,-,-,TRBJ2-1,CASSFNSGEQFF,TGTGCCAGCAGCTTCAACTCTGGTGAGCAGTTCTTC
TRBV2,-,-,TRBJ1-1,CASGWGAWTEAFF,TGTGCCAGTGGGTGGGGGGCTTGGACTGAAGCTTTCTTT
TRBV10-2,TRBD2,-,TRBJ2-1,CASRDPQRESFF,TGCGCCAGCAGGGACCCCCAGCGGGAATCGTTCTTC
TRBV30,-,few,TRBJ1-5,CAWSVDTNQPQHF,TGTGCCTGGAGTGTAGACACTAATCAGCCCCAGCATTTT
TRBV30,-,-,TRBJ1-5,CAWSFKGNQPQHF,TGTGCCTGGAGTTTTAAGGGAAATCAGCCCCAGCATTTT
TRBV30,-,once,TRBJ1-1,CAWTNGGLPAEAFF,TGTGCCTGGACAAACGGGGGCCTTCCCGCTGAAGCTTTCTTT
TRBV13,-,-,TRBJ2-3,CASSWGRRSTDTQYF,TGTGCCAGCAGCTGGGGACGGCGAAGCACAGATACGCAGTATTTT
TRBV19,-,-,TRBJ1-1,CASSIDRANTEAFF,TGTGCCAGTAGTATAGATAGAGCAAACACTGAAGCTTTCTTT
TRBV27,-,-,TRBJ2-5,CASSLSSRGLGGRGTQETQYF,TGTGCCAGCAGTTTATCCTCCAGGGGGCTTGGTGGGAGGGGGACGCAAGAGACCCAGTACTTC
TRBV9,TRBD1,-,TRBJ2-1,CASSERLGQGLSSYNEQFF,TGTGCCAGCAGCGAACGCCTCGGACAGGGTCTGTCCAGTTACAATGAGCAGTTCTTC
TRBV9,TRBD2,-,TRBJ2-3,CASSVELAGSSTDTQYF,TGTGCCAGCAGCGTAGAACTAGCGGGGTCTAGCACAGATACGCAGTATTTT
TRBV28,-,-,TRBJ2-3,CASNFGRTSSTDTQYF,TGTGCCAGCAATTTTGGCCGGACCTCTAGCACAGATACGCAGTATTTT
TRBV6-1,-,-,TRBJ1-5,CASTKEGSGQPQHF,TGTGCCAGCACCAAAGAGGGCAGTGGTCAGCCCCAGCATTTT
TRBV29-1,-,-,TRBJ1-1,CSLRGGRLNTEAFF,TGCAGCCTCCGAGGGGGACGGCTGAACACTGAAGCTTTCTTT
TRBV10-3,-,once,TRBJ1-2,CAIRGRGSYGYTF,TGTGCCATCAGGGGCAGGGGCTCCTATGGCTACACCTTC
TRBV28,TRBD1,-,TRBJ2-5,CASSLNPQGEGETQYF,TGTGCCAGCAGTTTAAACCCCCAGGGGGAAGGGGAGACCCAGTACTTC
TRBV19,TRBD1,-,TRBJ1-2,CASAGGFYYGYTF,TGTGCCAGCGCAGGGGGCTTCTACTATGGCTACACCTTC
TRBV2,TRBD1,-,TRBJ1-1,CASSGPRDRGFATEAFF,TGTGCCAGCAGCGGCCCCCGGGACAGGGGGTTCGCGACTGAAGCTTTCTTT
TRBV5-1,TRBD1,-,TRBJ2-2,CASSPGQGMNTGELFF,TGCGCCAGCAGCCCGGGACAGGGGATGAACACCGGGGAGCTGTTTTTT
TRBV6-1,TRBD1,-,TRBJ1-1,CASSDFQGALNTEAFF,TGTGCCAGCAGTGACTTCCAGGGGGCCTTGAACACTGAAGCTTTCTTT